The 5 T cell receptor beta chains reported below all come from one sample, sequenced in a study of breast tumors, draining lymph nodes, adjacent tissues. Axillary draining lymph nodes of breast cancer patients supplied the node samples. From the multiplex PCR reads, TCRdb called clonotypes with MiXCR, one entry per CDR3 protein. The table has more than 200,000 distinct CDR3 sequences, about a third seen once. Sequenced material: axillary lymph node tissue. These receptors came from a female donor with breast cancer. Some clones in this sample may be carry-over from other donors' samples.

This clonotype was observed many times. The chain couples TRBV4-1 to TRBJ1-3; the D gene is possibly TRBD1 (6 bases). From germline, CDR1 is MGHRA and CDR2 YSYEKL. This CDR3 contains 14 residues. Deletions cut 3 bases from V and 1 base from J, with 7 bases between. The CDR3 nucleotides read TGCGCCAGCAGCCACCAGGGGTCTGGAAACACCATATATTTT. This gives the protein CASSHQGSGNTIYF.

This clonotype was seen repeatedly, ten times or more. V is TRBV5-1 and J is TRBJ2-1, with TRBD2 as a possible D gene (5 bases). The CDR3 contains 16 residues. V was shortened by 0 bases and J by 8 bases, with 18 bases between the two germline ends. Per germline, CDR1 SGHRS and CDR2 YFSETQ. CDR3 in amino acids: CASSLGSSPSWDEQFF. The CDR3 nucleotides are TGCGCCAGCAGCTTGGGTTCGTCTCCTAGCTGGGATGAGCAGTTCTTC.

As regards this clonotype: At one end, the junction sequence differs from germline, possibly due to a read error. CDR3 bases: TGCGGTGCTAGAGATCTACAGGACAGTCCCCTTCCCTACAATGAGCAGTTCTTC. Its protein is CGARDLQDSPLPYNEQFF. The chain employs TRBV20-1 and TRBJ2-1; tentative D call: TRBD1 (6 bases). From germline, CDR1 is DFQATT and CDR2 SNEGSKA (reference sequence). This CDR3 is built from 18 residues.

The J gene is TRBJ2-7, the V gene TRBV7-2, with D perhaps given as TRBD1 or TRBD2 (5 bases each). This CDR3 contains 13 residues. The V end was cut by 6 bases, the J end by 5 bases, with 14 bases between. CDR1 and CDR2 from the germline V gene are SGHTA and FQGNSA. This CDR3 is CASSLWGSDEQYF. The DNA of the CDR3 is TGTGCCAGCAGTCTTTGGGGGTCTGACGAGCAGTACTTC.

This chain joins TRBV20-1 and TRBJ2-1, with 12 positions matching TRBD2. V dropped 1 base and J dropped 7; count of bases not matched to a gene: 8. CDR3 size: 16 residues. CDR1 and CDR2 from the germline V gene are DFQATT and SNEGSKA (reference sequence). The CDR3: CSARGASGRARNEQFF. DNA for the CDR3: TGCAGTGCTAGAGGGGCTAGCGGGAGGGCCCGGAATGAGCAGTTCTTC.